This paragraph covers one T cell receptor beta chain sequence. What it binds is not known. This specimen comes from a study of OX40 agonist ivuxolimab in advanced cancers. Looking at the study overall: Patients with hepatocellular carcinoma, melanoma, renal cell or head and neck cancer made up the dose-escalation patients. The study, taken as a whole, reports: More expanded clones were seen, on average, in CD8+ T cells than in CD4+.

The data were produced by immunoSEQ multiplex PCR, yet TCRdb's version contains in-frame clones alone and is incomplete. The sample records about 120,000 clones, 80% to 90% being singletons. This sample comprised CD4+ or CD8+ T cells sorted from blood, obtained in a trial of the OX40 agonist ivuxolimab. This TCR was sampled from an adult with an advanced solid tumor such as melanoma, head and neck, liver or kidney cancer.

The CDR3 here is CASSLTYTHQETQYF. The CDR3 nucleotides are TGTGCCAGCAGCTTAACTTACACACACCAAGAGACCCAGTACTTC. J is TRBJ2-5 and V is TRBV7-2, with no clear D. CDR1 and CDR2 (germline): SGHTA, FQGNSA. V was trimmed by 2 bases and J by 0 bases, leaving 10 bases between them. The CDR3 is made up of 15 amino acids. The full variable domain, in which reference TRBV7-2 and TRBJ2-5 provide the parts outside the CDR3, is GAGVSQSPSNKVTEKGKDVELRCDPISGHTALYWYRQSLGQGLEFLIYFQGNSAPDKSGLPSDRFSAERTGGSVSTLTIQRTQQEDSAVYLCASSLTYTHQETQYFGPGTRLLVL.